This T cell receptor beta chain comes out of a study of T cell responses to AZD1222 COVID-19 vaccine. The study, taken as a whole, reports: Only 5 to 7 AZD1222 recipients were seropositive at baseline.

Generated by immunoSEQ multiplex PCR, the TCRdb table keeps only in-frame clones and is missing some. The data hold 90,000 to 150,000 clones, with more than 75% observed a single time. As for this clone: Its antigen remains unknown.

This CDR3 region has 17 residues. The V segment lost 4 bases and the J segment 2 bases; nucleotides outside the gene matches: 8. Germline V gene sequence: CDR1 SGHVS, CDR2 FNYEAQ. J is TRBJ2-3 and V is TRBV7-6, with 11 bases fitting TRBD2. The receptor comes from an adult in good health. The sample in question was peripheral blood, obtained on day 0 of AZD1222 vaccination. Here the CDR3 DNA reads TGTGCCAGCAGCTCGACCTTAGCGGGGGGGTTCACAGATACGCAGTATTTT. Its translation: CASSSTLAGGFTDTQYF. The whole variable domain, remainder taken from reference TRBV7-6 and TRBJ2-3, is GAGVSQSPRYKVTKRGQDVALRCDPISGHVSLYWYRQALGQGPEFLTYFNYEAQQDKSGLPNDRFSAERPEGSISTLTIQRTEQRDSAMYRCASSSTLAGGFTDTQYFGPGTRLTVL.